The rows below give T cell receptor beta chains drawn from one sample of a study of blood T cell repertoires in COVID-19. Clones were sequenced by immunoSEQ multiplex PCR, and TCRdb holds only the in-frame ones, with some missing. The data contain over 200,000 clones, roughly 86% of them seen just once; the ten biggest clones take up less than 3%. What was sequenced was peripheral blood. These receptors were collected from a woman aged 55 to 70 with acute or convalescent COVID-19. Each CDR3 is given with its conserved first and last residue. Fields, in order: J gene, clone size, V gene, D gene, CDR3 DNA, CDR3 protein. A D gene is named only where the DNA matches it firmly. A row's size may be missing; if present it is once, few, many or a size class.

TRBJ1-2 NA TRBV30 TRBD1 TGTGCCTGGAGTTTACCGACAGGGGCCTATGGCTACACCTTC CAWSLPTGAYGYTF
TRBJ2-3 few TRBV6-4 TRBD2 TGTGCCAGCAGTGACTCTAGCGGGGGGGCAGATACGCAGTATTTT CASSDSSGGADTQYF
TRBJ2-5 NA TRBV7-2 TRBD1 TGTGCCAGCAGTTCAAGGGGGCGCCGAGGCTTGGAGACCCAGTACTTC CASSSRGRRGLETQYF
TRBJ2-4 few TRBV7-2 NA TGTGCCAGCAGCTTAGATAACAGAAACATTCAGTACTTC CASSLDNRNIQYF
TRBJ1-6 NA TRBV9 NA TGTGCCAGCAGCGCAGGGGCAGGGGATTCACCCCTCCACTTT CASSAGAGDSPLHF
TRBJ2-1 NA TRBV10-3 TRBD1 TGTGCCACTCGAGGGACAGGGGGCTCCTACAATGAGCAGTTCTTC CATRGTGGSYNEQFF
TRBJ2-1 NA TRBV3-1/TRBV3-2 NA TGTGCCAGCAGCCAAGTCGGTGAGCAGTTCTTC CASSQVGEQFF
TRBJ2-2 NA TRBV6-5 TRBD2 TGTGCCAGCAGTTACGTAAGCGGGAGTGGCACCGGGGAGCTGTTTTTT CASSYVSGSGTGELFF
TRBJ2-7 NA TRBV6-5 TRBD2 TGTGCCAGCAGTTGGGGACTAGCGGGAACCTACGAGCAGTACTTC CASSWGLAGTYEQYF
TRBJ2-3 NA TRBV19 TRBD1 TGTGCCAGTAGTGTGAGAAACAGGGGTTTAACAGATACGCAGTATTTT CASSVRNRGLTDTQYF
TRBJ1-3 NA TRBV2 NA TGTGCCAGCAGTGAGTGGGGGGAACGTGGAAACACCATATATTTT CASSEWGERGNTIYF
TRBJ1-5 NA TRBV15 NA TGTGCCACCAGCAGAGATAATTTTAGGGGTCATTATAGCAATCAGCCCCAGCATTTT CATSRDNFRGHYSNQPQHF
TRBJ2-1 NA TRBV18 TRBD2 TGTGCCAGCTCACCACGCACTAGCGGGGGCCCCAACACCTACAATGAGCAGTTCTTC CASSPRTSGGPNTYNEQFF
TRBJ2-7 NA TRBV7-2 TRBD1 TGTGCCAGCAGCTTGGGACAGGGGGAATGGTACGAGCAGTACTTC CASSLGQGEWYEQYF
TRBJ2-1 NA TRBV6-6 TRBD1 TGTGCCAGCAGTTACCTTCGGACAGGGCAGAACAATGAGCAGTTCTTC CASSYLRTGQNNEQFF
TRBJ2-7 NA TRBV5-1 TRBD2 TGCGCCAGCAGCCCGCGGGGGGGCCTGGGCGAGCAGTACTTC CASSPRGGLGEQYF
TRBJ1-3 NA TRBV6-5 NA TGTGCCAGCATCTCCGGAAACACCATATATTTT CASISGNTIYF